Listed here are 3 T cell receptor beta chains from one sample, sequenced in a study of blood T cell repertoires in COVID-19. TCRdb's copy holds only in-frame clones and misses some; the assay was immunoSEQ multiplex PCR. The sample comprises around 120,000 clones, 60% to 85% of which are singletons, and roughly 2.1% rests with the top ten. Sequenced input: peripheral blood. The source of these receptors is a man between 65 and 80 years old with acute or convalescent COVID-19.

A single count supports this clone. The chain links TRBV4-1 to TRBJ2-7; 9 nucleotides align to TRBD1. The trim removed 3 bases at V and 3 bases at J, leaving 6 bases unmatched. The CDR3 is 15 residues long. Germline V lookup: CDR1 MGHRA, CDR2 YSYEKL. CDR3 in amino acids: CASSQDRGLDYEQYF. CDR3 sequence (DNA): TGCGCCAGCAGCCAGGACAGGGGTTTGGACTACGAGCAGTACTTC.

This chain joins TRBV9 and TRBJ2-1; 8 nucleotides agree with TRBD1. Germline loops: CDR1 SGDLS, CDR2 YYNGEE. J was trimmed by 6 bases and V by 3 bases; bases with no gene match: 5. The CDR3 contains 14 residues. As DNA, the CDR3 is TGTGCCAGCAGCGCTACAGGGGGGCTCAATGAGCAGTTCTTC. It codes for CASSATGGLNEQFF.

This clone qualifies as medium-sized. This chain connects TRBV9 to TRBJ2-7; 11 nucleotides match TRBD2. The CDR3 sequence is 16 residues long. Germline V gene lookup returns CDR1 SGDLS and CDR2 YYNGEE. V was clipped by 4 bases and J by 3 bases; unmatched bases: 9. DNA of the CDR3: TGTGCCAGCAGCCCCGGGACTAGCGGTCGTTTCTACGAGCAGTACTTC. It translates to CASSPGTSGRFYEQYF.